This T cell receptor (beta chain) was found in a study of T cells after yellow fever vaccination. Findings and caveats of the study: The study noted that FACS-sorted repertoires could contain abundant clonotypes contaminating from the bulk population.

On this clonotype: Its matching antigen is unknown.

Looked up from germline, CDR1 is MNHNS and CDR2 is SASEGT. V lost 11 bases to trimming and J lost 0 bases, with 14 bases between them. The CDR3 totals 13 residues. TCRdb fed the 5' RACE reads into MiXCR, producing one record per CDR3 protein. The sample has some 600,000 distinct CDR3 sequences, about 12% seen once. The sequenced sample was PBMCs, obtained on the day of the yellow fever booster vaccination. This TCR was recovered from a young man who received the YFV17D yellow fever vaccine. V gene TRBV6-1 combines with J gene TRBJ2-7; D is perhaps TRBD2 (5 bases). The CDR3 is CAASSGPSYEQYF. The CDR3 region has the DNA TGTGCCGCTAGCTCCGGGCCCTCCTACGAGCAGTACTTC.